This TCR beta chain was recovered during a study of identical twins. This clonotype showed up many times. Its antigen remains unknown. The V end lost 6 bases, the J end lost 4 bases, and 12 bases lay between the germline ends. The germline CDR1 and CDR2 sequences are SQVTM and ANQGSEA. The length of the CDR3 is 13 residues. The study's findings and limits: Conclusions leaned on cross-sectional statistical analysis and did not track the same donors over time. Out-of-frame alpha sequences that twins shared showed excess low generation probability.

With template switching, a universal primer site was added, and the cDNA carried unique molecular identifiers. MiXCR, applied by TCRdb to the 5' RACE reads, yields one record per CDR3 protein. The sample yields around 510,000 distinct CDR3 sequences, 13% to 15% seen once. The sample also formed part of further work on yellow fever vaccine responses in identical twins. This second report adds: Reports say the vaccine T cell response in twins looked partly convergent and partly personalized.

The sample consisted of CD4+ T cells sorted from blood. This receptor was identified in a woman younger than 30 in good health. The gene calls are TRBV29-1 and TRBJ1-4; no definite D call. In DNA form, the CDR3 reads TGCAGCGTCCTGGAACTGAGTAATGAAAAACTGTTTTTT. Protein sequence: CSVLELSNEKLFF.